This TCR beta chain derives from a study of regulatory T cells in long-lasting Graves disease. Overall study findings and caveats: Newly diagnosed Graves' patients exceeded persistent ones in TCR diversity.

Library construction for TCR beta used iRepertoire HTBI primers and Arm-PCR of CDR3 regions. TCRdb processed the multiplex PCR reads anew with MiXCR; each CDR3 protein has one entry. The sample has hundreds of thousands of distinct CDR3 sequences; more than 20% are singletons. The sample holds a few counts of this clonotype. The antigen remains undetermined. Time point described: persistent/refractory GD, antithyroid drugs over 5 years with positive TRAb. The authors made the TCR library using RNA they extracted from PBMCs. V lost 8 bases and J lost 6; bases outside the gene matches: 10. The CDR3 consists of 13 residues. Germline V gene lookup returns CDR1 SQVTM and CDR2 ANQGSEA.

This chain uses TRBV29-1 with TRBJ2-4; 7 bases are a match to TRBD1. The material sequenced was peripheral blood mononuclear cells (PBMCs), taken when the disease was refractory, from a patient treated with antithyroid drugs. The origin of this receptor is a female donor with Graves disease. CDR3 coding DNA: TGCAGCACAGAGGGAGACAGGGCAAACATTCAGTACTTC. Translation gives CSTEGDRANIQYF.